The clone carrying this TCR beta chain was observed many times. Its matching antigen is unknown. This sample was taken from a study of CD8 T cells in ankylosing spondylitis. TCRdb fed the 5' RACE reads into MiXCR, producing one record per CDR3 protein. The sample lists around 180,000 distinct CDR3 sequences; around 13% were seen once. Study-level findings and limits: The authors found the disease-linked clones to be CD8+ and relatively rare in peripheral blood. Blood of patients with ankylosing spondylitis appeared to be characterized by a TCR beta motif of several highly homologous variants.

Germline loops: CDR1 MNHEY, CDR2 SMNVEV (reference sequence). CDR3 length equals 15 residues. The V end was cut by 6 bases, the J end by 4 bases, with 18 bases between. V usage is TRBV27 and J usage is TRBJ1-2, with D possibly matching TRBD1 (6 bases). This receptor was identified in a female donor with ankylosing spondylitis or in good health (not recorded which). The sample taken for sequencing was blood, either unsorted or a sorted T cell fraction (not recorded which). CDR3 in amino acids: CASSSEVGGVYGYTF. The CDR3 DNA sequence: TGTGCCAGCAGCTCCGAAGTAGGGGGGGTCTATGGCTACACCTTC.